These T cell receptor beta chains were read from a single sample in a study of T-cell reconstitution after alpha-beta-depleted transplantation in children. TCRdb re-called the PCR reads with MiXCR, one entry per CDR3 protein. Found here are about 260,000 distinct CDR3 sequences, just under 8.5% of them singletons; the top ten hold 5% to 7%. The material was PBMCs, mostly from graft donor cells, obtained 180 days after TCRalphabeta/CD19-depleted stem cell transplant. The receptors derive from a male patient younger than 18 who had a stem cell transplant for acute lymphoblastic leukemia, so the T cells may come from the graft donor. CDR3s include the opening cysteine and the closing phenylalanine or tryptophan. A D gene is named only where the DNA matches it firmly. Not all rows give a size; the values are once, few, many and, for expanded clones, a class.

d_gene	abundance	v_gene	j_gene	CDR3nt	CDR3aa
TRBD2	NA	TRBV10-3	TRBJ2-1	TGTGCCTTCAGTTTTGGGCTAGCGGAGGCGCGGAATTTTTACAATGAGCAGTTCTTC	CAFSFGLAEARNFYNEQFF
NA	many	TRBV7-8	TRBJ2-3	TGTGCCAGCAGCGCGGGGGCGCACCACACAGATACGCAGTATTTT	CASSAGAHHTDTQYF
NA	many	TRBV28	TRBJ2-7	TGTGCCAGCAGTTTTAGCAGGCCGAGCTCCTACGAGCAGTACTTC	CASSFSRPSSYEQYF
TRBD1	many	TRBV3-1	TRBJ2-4	TGTGCCAGCAGCCCCACCAGGGGGCAAGCCAAAAACATTCAGTACTTC	CASSPTRGQAKNIQYF
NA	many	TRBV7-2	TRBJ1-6	TGTGCCAGCAGCTTAGTGGTTGGGACCACGAATTCACCCCTCCACTTT	CASSLVVGTTNSPLHF
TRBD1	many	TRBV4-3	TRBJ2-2	TGCGCCAGCAGCCAAGATGTATCTGGGACAGTTTCCGGGGAGCTGTTTTTT	CASSQDVSGTVSGELFF
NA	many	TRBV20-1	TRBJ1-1	TGCAGTGCTAGATTGGGTCGAACGAACACTGAAGCTTTCTTT	CSARLGRTNTEAFF
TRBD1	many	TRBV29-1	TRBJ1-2	TGCAGCGTTAACAGGGGGCTCGGCTACACCTTC	CSVNRGLGYTF
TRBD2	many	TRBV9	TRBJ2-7	TGTGCCAGCAGCGTGGCGGGAGGGCCTCGATCCGAGCAGTACTTC	CASSVAGGPRSEQYF
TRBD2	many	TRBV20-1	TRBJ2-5	TGCAGTGCTACAGGGACTAGCGGGAGGGTCCGTGAGACCCAGTACTTC	CSATGTSGRVRETQYF
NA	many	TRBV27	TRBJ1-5	TGTGCCAGCAGTTTATCCCGGGACATAAATCAGCCCCAGCATTTT	CASSLSRDINQPQHF